The sequence of this T cell receptor beta chain was determined in a study of OX40 agonist ivuxolimab in advanced cancers. About the study: Intravenous ivuxolimab was administered to patients every 2 weeks at 0.01 to 10 mg/kg. With a range of about 23 to 85, age averaged approximately 60 years, and around 80% were male. Findings of the study overall: Certain nonresponding patients likewise had low normalized T-cell clonal expansion. There were, on average, more expanded clones in CD8+ T cells than in CD4+.

The V and J ends lost 1 base and 3 bases respectively, with 10 bases between them. CDR3 length: 15 amino acids. The V gene's germline CDR1 is MGHRA and CDR2 YSYEKL. For this clone: Its antigen is undetermined.

Generated by immunoSEQ multiplex PCR, the TCRdb table keeps only in-frame clones and is missing some. The sample includes 55,000 to 70,000 clones, about 83% of them seen just once. The TCR sequence derives from an adult with an advanced solid tumor such as melanoma, head and neck, liver or kidney cancer. The chain combines TRBV4-1 with TRBJ2-1, with D perhaps TRBD2 (6 bases). Sequencing used CD4+ or CD8+ T cells sorted from blood, obtained in a trial of the OX40 agonist ivuxolimab. CDR3 protein: CASSQGSGLYNEQFF. CDR3 nucleotide sequence: TGCGCCAGCAGCCAAGGGAGCGGGCTCTACAATGAGCAGTTCTTC.